These 12 T cell receptor beta chains were all obtained from the same sample, sequenced in a study of graft-versus-host responses after intestinal transplantation. These receptors lack a known antigen. TCRdb keeps only in-frame clones here, not all; method: immunoSEQ multiplex PCR. The data contain around 87,000 clones, under 95% of them singletons. The sequencing used unstimulated CD8+ T cells sorted from spleen or lymph node cells, collected before transplant. These receptors were obtained from a human donor who was the organ donor for an intestinal transplant.

The V gene is TRBV28, the J gene TRBJ2-1, with 9 nucleotides matching TRBD1. Germline CDR1 and CDR2: MDHEN and SYDVKM. The CDR3 runs to 12 residues. This CDR3 reads CASGTGYNEQFF. DNA for the CDR3: TGTGCGAGCGGGACAGGGTACAATGAGCAGTTCTTC.

J is TRBJ2-7 and V is TRBV28; tentative D call: TRBD1 (5 bases). V was trimmed by 7 bases and J by 2 bases, leaving 12 bases between them. This CDR3 has 13 residues. Germline V gives CDR1 MDHEN, CDR2 SYDVKM. CDR3 region: CASMGQRPYEQYF. The CDR3 DNA reads as TGTGCCAGCATGGGGCAGAGACCCTACGAGCAGTACTTC.

This chain links TRBV2 with TRBJ1-6; maybe TRBD1 (5 bases). The CDR3 runs 16 residues. The V end was cut by 2 bases, the J end by 7 bases, with 15 bases between. Germline V lookup: CDR1 SNHLY, CDR2 FYNNEI. For the CDR3, the DNA is TGTGCCAGCAGTGAACCCCTCCAGGGATTAAATTCACCCCTCCACTTT. Its translation: CASSEPLQGLNSPLHF.

This clone has just one count. The chain is built from TRBV30 and TRBJ1-1, with D tentatively TRBD1 (6 bases). Germline V gene data show CDR1 as GTSNPN and CDR2 as SVGIG (reference sequence). Trimming took 4 bases from V and 1 from J, leaving 13 bases between them. The CDR3 is made up of 14 amino acids. CDR3: CAWNQDRPNTEAFF. In DNA form, the CDR3 reads TGTGCCTGGAACCAGGACAGACCGAACACTGAAGCTTTCTTT.

The chain couples TRBV7-8 to TRBJ1-5; D might be TRBD1 (5 bases). The CDR3 covers 16 residues. Germline CDR1 and CDR2: SGHVS and FQNEAQ. The V gene lost 1 base and the J gene lost 3 bases, with 13 bases spanning the gap. The CDR3 region is CASSLDRGRVNQPQHF. The CDR3 nucleotides read TGTGCCAGCAGCTTAGATCGAGGCAGGGTCAATCAGCCCCAGCATTTT.

The chain couples TRBV4-1 to TRBJ2-7; 8 bases match TRBD2. The germline gives CDR1 MGHRA, CDR2 YSYEKL. The CDR3 consists of 16 residues. The V segment lost 1 base and the J segment 1 base; nucleotides outside the gene matches: 6. Written as DNA, the CDR3 is TGCGCCAGCAGCCAAGTTGTTGCGGGGGGTTCCTACGAGCAGTACTTC. This codes for CASSQVVAGGSYEQYF.

The chain carries TRBV4-1 and TRBJ2-1; TRBD2 aligns across 13 bases. With 3 bases clipped from V and 8 bases from J, the junction kept 10 bases outside the gene matches. Germline lookup yields CDR1 MGHRA and CDR2 YSYEKL. This CDR3 region has 17 residues. The DNA for the CDR3 is TGCGCCAGCAGCCAGAGACTAGCGGGGGGTAGGGGGGATGAGCAGTTCTTC. Protein: CASSQRLAGGRGDEQFF.

The chain combines TRBV7-2 with TRBJ2-1; 11 bases are shared with TRBD2. CDR3 length equals 15 residues. The V segment lost 2 bases and the J segment 7 bases; nucleotides outside the gene matches: 4. Germline V lookup: CDR1 SGHTA, CDR2 FQGNSA. The CDR3 region is CASSLWASGGNEQFF. The CDR3 DNA sequence: TGTGCCAGCAGCTTATGGGCTAGCGGGGGGAATGAGCAGTTCTTC.

This clone was recorded once. The chain is built from TRBV19 and TRBJ2-7; maybe TRBD2 (5 bases). Trimming removed 3 bases at V and 7 bases at J, with 13 bases between. The germline gives CDR1 LNHDA, CDR2 SQIVND (reference sequence). The CDR3 spans 13 residues. The CDR3 DNA reads as TGTGCCAGTAGTATCGGGGTGCTAAGGGAGCAGTACTTC. Protein sequence: CASSIGVLREQYF.

This chain joins TRBV19 and TRBJ1-1; tentatively, D is TRBD1 (6 bases). Trimming left V 5 bases short and J 5 bases short, with 6 bases between. CDR1 is LNHDA and CDR2 is SQIVND in the germline V gene (reference sequence). There are 11 residues in the CDR3. As DNA, the CDR3 is TGTGCCAGTAGTCAGGGGACTGAAGCTTTCTTT. Amino acids: CASSQGTEAFF.

V and J are TRBV2 and TRBJ2-1, with unresolved D. The V and J ends lost 3 bases and 0 bases respectively, with 12 bases between them. Germline CDR1 and CDR2: SNHLY and FYNNEI. CDR3 length equals 16 residues. In DNA, the CDR3 is TGTGCCAGCAGTGACCCGGCAGCTAGCTCCTACAATGAGCAGTTCTTC. Translation gives CASSDPAASSYNEQFF.

The chain carries TRBV20-1 and TRBJ2-5, with D possibly matching TRBD1 (6 bases). The CDR3 spans 11 residues. V was trimmed by 3 bases and J by 4 bases, leaving 6 bases between them. Germline V gene data show CDR1 as DFQATT and CDR2 as SNEGSKA (reference sequence). CDR3 in amino acids: CSARDRETQYF. In DNA form, the CDR3 reads TGCAGTGCTAGGGACAGAGAGACCCAGTACTTC.